The sequence of this T cell receptor (beta chain) was determined in a study of cytomegalovirus exposure and HLA in healthy donors. The study ran its PCR with 60 Vbeta and 13 Jbeta primers. The table came from immunoSEQ multiplex PCR; TCRdb's copy has only in-frame clones and leaves some out. Altogether about 85,000 clones are present, approximately 80% being singletons, with the ten largest covering around 32%. There are 16 residues in the CDR3. V shed 0 bases, J shed 6 bases, and the junction held 5 bases outside the gene matches. Points from the study as a whole: Presence/absence analyses took donor sequencing depth as roughly uniform. Immune exposure was documented only through CMV serostatus. With DRB1 most and HLA-C fewest, TCR association rates differed between HLA loci in a later analysis. A previous analysis found most TCR beta V segments productive roughly 90% or roughly 30% of the time.

This clone was observed a few times. Its antigen is unidentified. This is likely an artifact of a read error, given a far larger clone one base away. The receptor was isolated from a man aged 50-60 years in good health and CMV-seropositive. The V and J genes are TRBV5-7 and TRBJ2-1; TRBD2 matches 11 bases. TRBV5-7 is identified as an open reading frame with a role that is uncertain. The sequenced sample was PBMCs. The CDR3 spells CASSLGRGLAVNEQFF. In DNA form, the CDR3 reads TGTGCCAGCAGCTTGGGGCGGGGACTAGCGGTCAATGAGCAGTTCTTC.